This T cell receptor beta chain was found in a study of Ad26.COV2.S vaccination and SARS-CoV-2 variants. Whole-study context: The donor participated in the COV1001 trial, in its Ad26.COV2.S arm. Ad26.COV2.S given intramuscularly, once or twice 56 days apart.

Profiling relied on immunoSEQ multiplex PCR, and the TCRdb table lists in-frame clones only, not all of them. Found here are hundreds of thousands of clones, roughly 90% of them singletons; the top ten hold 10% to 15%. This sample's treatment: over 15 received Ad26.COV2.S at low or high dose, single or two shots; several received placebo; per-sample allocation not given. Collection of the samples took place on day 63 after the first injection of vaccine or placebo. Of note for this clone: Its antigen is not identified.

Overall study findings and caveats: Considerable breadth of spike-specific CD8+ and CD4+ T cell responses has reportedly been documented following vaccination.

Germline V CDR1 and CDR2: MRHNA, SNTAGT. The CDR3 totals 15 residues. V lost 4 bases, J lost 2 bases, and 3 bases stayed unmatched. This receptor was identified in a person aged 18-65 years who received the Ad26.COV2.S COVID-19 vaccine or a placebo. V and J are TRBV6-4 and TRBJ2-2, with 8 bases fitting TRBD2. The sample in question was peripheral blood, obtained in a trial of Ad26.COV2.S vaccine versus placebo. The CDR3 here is CASSALADNTGELFF. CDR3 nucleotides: TGTGCCAGCAGTGCACTAGCGGATAACACCGGGGAGCTGTTTTTT.